This T cell receptor beta chain was sequenced during a study of cytomegalovirus exposure and HLA in healthy donors. The study, taken as a whole, reports: Later work found that TCR association rates differed between HLA loci; DRB1 had the most and HLA-C the fewest. The study designated about 160 TCR beta chains cytomegalovirus-associated. Being productive about 87% or about 30% of the time was typical of most TCR beta V segments in an earlier analysis.

With 60 Vbeta and 13 Jbeta primers, the PCR was carried out. Sequencing used immunoSEQ multiplex PCR; TCRdb keeps in-frame clones, though not all of them. Of around 190,000 clones in the sample, 86% were seen once. Germline CDR1 reads SGHRS; CDR2 reads YFSETQ. This CDR3 has 13 amino acids. The V end lost 0 bases, the J end lost 5 bases, and 8 bases lay between the germline ends. To note about this clone: As yet, its antigen is unknown.

Sequencing used PBMCs. J is TRBJ2-5 and V is TRBV5-1; no clear D gene. The source is a young woman in good health and CMV-seronegative. CDR3 region: CASSLVTRETQYF. The DNA of the CDR3 is TGCGCCAGCAGCTTGGTAACGCGGGAGACCCAGTACTTC.